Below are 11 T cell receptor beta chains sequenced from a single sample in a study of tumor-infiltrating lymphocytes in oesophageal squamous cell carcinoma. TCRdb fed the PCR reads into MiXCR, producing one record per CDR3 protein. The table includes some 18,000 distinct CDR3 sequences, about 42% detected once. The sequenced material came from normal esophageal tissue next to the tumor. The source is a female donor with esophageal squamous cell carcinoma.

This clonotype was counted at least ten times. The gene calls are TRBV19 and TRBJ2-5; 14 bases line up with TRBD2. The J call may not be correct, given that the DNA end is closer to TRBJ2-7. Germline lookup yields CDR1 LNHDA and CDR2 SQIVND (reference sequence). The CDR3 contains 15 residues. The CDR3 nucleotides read TGTGCCAGTAGTATACGGACTAGCGGGGGGAACGAGCAGTACTTC. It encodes CASSIRTSGGNEQYF.

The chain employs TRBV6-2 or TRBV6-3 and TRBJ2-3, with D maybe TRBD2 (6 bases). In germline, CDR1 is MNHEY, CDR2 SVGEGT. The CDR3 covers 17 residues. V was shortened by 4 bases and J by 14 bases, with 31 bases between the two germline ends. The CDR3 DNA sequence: TGTGCCAGCAGTTGCGGAATGGGTGGCGGGAACACCGGGGAGCTGTATTTT. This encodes CASSCGMGGGNTGELYF.

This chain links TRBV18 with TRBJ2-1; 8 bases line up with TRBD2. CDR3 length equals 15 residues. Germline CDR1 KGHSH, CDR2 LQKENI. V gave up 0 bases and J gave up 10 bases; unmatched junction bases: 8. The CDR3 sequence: CASSPPGLAPREQFF. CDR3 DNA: TGTGCCAGCTCACCACCAGGACTAGCACCCCGGGAGCAGTTCTTC.

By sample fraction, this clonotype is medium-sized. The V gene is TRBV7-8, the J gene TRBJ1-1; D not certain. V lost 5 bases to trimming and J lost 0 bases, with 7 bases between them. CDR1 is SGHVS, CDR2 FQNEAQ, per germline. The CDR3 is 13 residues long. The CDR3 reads CASSAFMNTEAFF. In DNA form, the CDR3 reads TGTGCCAGCAGCGCCTTTATGAACACTGAAGCTTTCTTT.

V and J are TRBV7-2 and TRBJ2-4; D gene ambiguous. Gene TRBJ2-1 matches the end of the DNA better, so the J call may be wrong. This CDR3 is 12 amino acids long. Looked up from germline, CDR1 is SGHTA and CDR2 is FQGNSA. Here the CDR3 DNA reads TGTGCCAGCAGCTTATCAGCGTACGAGCAGTTCTTC. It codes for CASSLSAYEQFF.

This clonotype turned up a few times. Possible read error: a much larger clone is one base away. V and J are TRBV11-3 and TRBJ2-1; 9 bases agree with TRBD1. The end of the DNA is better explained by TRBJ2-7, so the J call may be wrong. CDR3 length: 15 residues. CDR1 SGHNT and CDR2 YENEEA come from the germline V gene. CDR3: CASSFRTGEGNEQYF. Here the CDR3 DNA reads TGTGCCAGCAGCTTTCGGACAGGGGAAGGAAATGAGCAGTACTTC.

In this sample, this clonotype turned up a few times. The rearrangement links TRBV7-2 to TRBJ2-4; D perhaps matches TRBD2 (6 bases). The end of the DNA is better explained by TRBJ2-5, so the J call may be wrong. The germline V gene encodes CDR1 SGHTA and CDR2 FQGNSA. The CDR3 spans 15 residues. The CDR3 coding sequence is TGTGCCAGCAGCTTAGATGCTAGCGTAGTCGAGACCCAGTACTTC. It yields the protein CASSLDASVVETQYF.

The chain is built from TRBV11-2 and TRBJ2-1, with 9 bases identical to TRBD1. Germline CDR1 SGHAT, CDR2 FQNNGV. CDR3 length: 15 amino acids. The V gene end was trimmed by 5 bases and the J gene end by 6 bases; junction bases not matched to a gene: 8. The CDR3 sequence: CASSVGQGSGNEQFF. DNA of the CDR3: TGTGCCAGCAGCGTAGGACAGGGGTCCGGCAATGAGCAGTTCTTC.

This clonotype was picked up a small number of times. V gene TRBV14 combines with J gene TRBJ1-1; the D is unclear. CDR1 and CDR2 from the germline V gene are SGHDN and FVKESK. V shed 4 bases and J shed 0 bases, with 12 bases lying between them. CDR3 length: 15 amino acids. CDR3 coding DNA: TGTGCCAGCAGCCCGAAGGTGGTGATGAACACTGAAGCTTTCTTT. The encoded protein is CASSPKVVMNTEAFF.

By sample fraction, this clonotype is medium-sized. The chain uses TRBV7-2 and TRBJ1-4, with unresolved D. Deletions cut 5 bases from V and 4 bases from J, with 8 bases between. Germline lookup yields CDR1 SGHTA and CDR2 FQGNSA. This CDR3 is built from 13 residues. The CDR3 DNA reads TGTGCCAGCAGCGACTACCTTAATGAAAAACTGTTTTTT. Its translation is CASSDYLNEKLFF.

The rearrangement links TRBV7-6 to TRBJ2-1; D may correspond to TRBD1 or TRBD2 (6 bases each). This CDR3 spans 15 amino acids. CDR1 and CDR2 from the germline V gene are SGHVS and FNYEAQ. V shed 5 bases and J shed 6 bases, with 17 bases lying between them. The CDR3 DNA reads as TGTGCCAGCAGCGGACGGCAGGGGAGGTGCAATGAGCAGTTCTTC. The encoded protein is CASSGRQGRCNEQFF.